This T cell receptor (beta chain) was observed in a study of cytomegalovirus exposure and HLA in healthy donors. Whole-study context: Genotyping of 400 or so donors showed that approximately 83% belonged to the Caucasian-associated ancestry cluster.

In the PCR, 60 Vbeta and 13 Jbeta primers were used. The assay was immunoSEQ multiplex PCR, and TCRdb's table has in-frame clones only and misses some. The sample gives fewer than 250,000 clones, approximately 79% of which show up once; 1.6% is in the top ten. General study points: Most TCRs appeared rarely, but some public TCRs recurred in many donors.

Comment on this clone: Antigen specificity is unknown.

Germline V gives CDR1 MDHEN, CDR2 SYDVKM. The CDR3 extends over 16 amino acids. Losses at the gene ends were 2 bases for V and 1 base for J; bases not matched to a gene: 4. Donors had nominal health at sampling but likely had unrecorded immune exposures. Input material: PBMCs. This chain links TRBV28 with TRBJ2-2, with 7 bases fitting TRBD2. This TCR was recovered from a woman aged 18-30 years in good health and CMV-seronegative. For the CDR3, the DNA is TGTGCCAGCAGTTTAGCGCCTAGCGGGAACACCGGGGAGCTGTTTTTT. Protein sequence: CASSLAPSGNTGELFF.